This TCR beta chain is drawn from a study of early T cells in non-severe SARS-CoV-2 infection. TCRdb itself ran the 5' RACE reads through MiXCR, one entry per CDR3 protein. The sample contains around 93,000 distinct CDR3 sequences, over 9.5% of which appear only once. Sequencing used whole blood, obtained at baseline. The clonotype was recovered from an adult who was a healthcare worker with PCR-confirmed SARS-CoV-2 infection or an uninfected control (not recorded which).

The CDR3 loop reads CASSSRVADTQYF. The CDR3, as DNA: TGCGCCAGCAGCTCCAGGGTAGCGGATACGCAGTATTTT. V is TRBV10-1 and J is TRBJ2-3; the D gene could be TRBD1 or TRBD2 (5 bases each). V shed 6 bases and J shed 6 bases, with 13 bases lying between them. Germline CDR1 WNHNN, CDR2 SYGVQD (reference sequence). The CDR3 sequence is 13 residues long.